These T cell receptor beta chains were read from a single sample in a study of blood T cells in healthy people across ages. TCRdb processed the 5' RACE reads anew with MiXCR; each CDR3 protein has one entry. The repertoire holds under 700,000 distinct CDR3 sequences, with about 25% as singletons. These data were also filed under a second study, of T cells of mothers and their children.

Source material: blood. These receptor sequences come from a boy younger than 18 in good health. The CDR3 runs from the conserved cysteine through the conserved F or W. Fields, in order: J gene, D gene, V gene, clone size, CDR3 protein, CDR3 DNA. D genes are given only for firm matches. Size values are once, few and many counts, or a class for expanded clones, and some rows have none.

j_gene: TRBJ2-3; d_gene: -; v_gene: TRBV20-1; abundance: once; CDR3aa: CSAFPQGSTDTQYF; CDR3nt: TGCAGTGCTTTCCCACAGGGTAGCACAGATACGCAGTATTTT
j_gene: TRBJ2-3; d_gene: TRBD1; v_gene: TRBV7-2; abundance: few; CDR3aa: CASSQSQTGTVYTQYF; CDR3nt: TGTGCCAGCAGCCAATCTCAGACAGGGACAGTTTATACGCAGTATTTT
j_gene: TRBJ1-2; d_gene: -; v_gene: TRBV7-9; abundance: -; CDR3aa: CASSLNGGSGYGYTF; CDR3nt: TGTGCCAGCAGCCTAAATGGGGGCTCAGGCTATGGCTACACCTTC
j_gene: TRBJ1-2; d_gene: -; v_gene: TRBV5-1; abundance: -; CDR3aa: CASSLAARGGGYTF; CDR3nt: TGCGCCAGCAGCTTGGCCGCCAGGGGAGGCGGCTACACCTTC
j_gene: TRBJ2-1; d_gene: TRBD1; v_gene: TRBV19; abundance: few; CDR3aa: CASTNTGGSNEQFF; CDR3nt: TGTGCCAGTACAAACACAGGGGGCAGTAATGAGCAGTTCTTC
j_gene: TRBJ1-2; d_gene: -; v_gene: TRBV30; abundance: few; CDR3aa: CAWTRAYYGYTF; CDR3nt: TGTGCCTGGACCAGGGCCTACTATGGCTACACCTTC
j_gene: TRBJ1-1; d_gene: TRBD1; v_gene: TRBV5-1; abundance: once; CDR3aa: CASSLRVDRGGTEAFF; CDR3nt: TGCGCCAGCAGCTTGAGGGTAGACAGGGGCGGCACTGAAGCTTTCTTT
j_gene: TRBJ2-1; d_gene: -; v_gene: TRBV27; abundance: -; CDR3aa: CASSLGGFGYNGQFF; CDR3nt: TGTGCCAGCAGTTTAGGGGGATTCGGCTACAATGGGCAGTTCTTC
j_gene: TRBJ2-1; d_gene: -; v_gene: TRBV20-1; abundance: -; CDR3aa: CSARDRSTYNEQFF; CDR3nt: TGCAGTGCTAGAGATAGATCCACCTACAATGAGCAGTTCTTC
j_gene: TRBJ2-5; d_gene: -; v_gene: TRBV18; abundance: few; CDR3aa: CASSPFSLLADQETQYF; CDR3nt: TGTGCCAGCTCACCTTTTTCGTTGTTGGCGGACCAAGAGACCCAGTACTTC
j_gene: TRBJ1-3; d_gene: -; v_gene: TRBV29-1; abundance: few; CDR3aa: CSVWSSGNTIYF; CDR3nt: TGCAGCGTCTGGAGCTCTGGAAACACCATATATTTT
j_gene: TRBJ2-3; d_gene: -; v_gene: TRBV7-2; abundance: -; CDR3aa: CASSLSTVPQYF; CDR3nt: TGTGCCAGCAGCTTATCAACGGTTCCGCAGTATTTT
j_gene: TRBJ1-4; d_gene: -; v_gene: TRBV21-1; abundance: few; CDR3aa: CASPTPRGRVATNEKLFF; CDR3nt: TGTGCCAGCCCCACCCCCAGGGGGCGCGTTGCAACTAATGAAAAACTGTTTTTT
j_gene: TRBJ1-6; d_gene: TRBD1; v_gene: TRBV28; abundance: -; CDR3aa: CASSLWGTGGYSPLHF; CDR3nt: TGTGCCAGCAGTTTATGGGGGACAGGGGGCTACTCACCCCTCCACTTT
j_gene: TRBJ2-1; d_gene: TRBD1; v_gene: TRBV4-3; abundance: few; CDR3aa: CASSQGTGRRYNEQFF; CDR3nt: TGCGCCAGCAGCCAGGGGACAGGGAGGAGGTACAATGAGCAGTTCTTC
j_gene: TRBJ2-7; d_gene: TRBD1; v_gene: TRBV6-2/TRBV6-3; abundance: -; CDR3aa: CASSYVTGGMDEQYF; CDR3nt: TGTGCCAGCAGTTACGTTACAGGGGGTATGGACGAGCAGTACTTC
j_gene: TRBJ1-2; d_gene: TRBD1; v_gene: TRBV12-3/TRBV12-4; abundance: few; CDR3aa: CASSLNRGAGGYTF; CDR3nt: TGTGCCAGCAGCTTAAACAGGGGAGCGGGCGGCTACACCTTC
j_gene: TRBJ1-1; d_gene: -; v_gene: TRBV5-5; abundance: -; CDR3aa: CASSLVNTETFF; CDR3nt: TGTGCCAGCAGCTTGGTAAACACTGAAACTTTCTTT
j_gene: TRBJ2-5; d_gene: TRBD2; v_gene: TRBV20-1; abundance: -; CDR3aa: CSAGGGGVETQYF; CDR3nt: TGCAGCGCGGGGGGTGGAGGAGTGGAGACCCAGTACTTC
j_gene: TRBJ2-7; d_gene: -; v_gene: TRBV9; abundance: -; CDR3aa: CASSPRTDYEQYF; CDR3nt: TGTGCCAGCAGCCCTCGGACGGACTACGAGCAGTACTTC
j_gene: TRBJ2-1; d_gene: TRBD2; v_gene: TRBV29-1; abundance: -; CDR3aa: CSVRTSGGWYEQFF; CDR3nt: TGCAGCGTCCGCACTAGCGGGGGGTGGTATGAGCAGTTCTTC
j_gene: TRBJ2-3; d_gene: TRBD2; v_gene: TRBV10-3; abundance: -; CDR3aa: CAISAASGSTDTQYF; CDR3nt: TGTGCCATCAGTGCGGCTAGCGGGAGCACAGATACGCAGTATTTT
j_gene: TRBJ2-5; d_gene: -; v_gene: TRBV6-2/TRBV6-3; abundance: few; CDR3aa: CASTLRRGGETQYF; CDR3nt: TGTGCCAGCACCCTACGGAGGGGCGGTGAGACCCAGTACTTC
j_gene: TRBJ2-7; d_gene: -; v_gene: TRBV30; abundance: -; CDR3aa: CARSGDYEQYF; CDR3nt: TGTGCACGCTCGGGTGACTACGAGCAGTACTTC
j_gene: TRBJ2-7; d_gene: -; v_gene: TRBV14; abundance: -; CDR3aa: CASSQVSGGGEQYF; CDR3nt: TGTGCCAGCAGCCAAGTATCGGGGGGCGGCGAGCAGTACTTC
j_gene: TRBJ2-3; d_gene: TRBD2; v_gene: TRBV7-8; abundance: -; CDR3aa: CASSPQTSGGSTDTQYF; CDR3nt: TGTGCCAGCAGCCCGCAGACTAGCGGGGGTAGCACAGATACGCAGTATTTT
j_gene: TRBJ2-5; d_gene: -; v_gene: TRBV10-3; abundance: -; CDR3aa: CAISVVGAYQETQYF; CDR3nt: TGTGCCATCAGTGTAGTAGGGGCGTACCAAGAGACCCAGTACTTC
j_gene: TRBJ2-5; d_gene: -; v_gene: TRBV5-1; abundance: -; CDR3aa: CASGVGEGTMRETQYF; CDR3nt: TGCGCCAGCGGTGTGGGTGAGGGGACGATGAGAGAGACCCAGTACTTC
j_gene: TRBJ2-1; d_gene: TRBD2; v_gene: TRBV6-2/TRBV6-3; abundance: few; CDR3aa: CASSYRRLAGERAYNGQFF; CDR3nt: TGTGCCAGCAGTTACCGTAGGCTAGCGGGAGAACGCGCCTACAATGGGCAGTTCTTC
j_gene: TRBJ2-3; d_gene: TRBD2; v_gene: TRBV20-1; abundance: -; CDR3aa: CSAPTTSGPERGVTQYF; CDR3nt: TGCAGTGCTCCGACGACTAGCGGGCCAGAGAGGGGTGTTACGCAGTATTTT
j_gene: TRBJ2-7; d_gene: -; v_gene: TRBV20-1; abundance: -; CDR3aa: CSAADRLDYEQYF; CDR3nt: TGCAGTGCCGCGGATCGCCTGGACTACGAGCAGTACTTC
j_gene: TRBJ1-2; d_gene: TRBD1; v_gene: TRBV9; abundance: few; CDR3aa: CASSVTGTANYGYTF; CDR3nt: TGTGCCAGCAGCGTAACCGGGACAGCTAACTATGGCTACACCTTC
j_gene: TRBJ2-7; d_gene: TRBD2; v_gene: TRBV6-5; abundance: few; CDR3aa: CASSYPTKGLAGGHIDEQYF; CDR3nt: TGTGCCAGCAGTTACCCGACTAAGGGACTAGCGGGAGGGCATATCGACGAGCAGTACTTC